This T cell receptor beta chain appears in the sequencing data of a study of cytomegalovirus exposure and HLA in healthy donors. General study points: Immune exposure data for these donors was limited to CMV serostatus. Usually a TCR sequence was rare, but some public TCRs were found in many donors. In a later analysis, HLA-associated TCR beta chains were more clonally expanded than equally common others.

As concerns this clone: What it binds is unknown.

At the time of sampling, donors were nominally healthy, though unrecorded immune exposures were likely. Germline V gene sequence: CDR1 SGHNT, CDR2 YYREEE (reference sequence). Trimming pared 2 bases from V and 1 base from J, leaving 15 bases between. The CDR3 is made up of 16 amino acids. Both 60 Vbeta primers and 13 Jbeta primers went into the PCR. Assay used: immunoSEQ multiplex PCR; TCRdb lists only in-frame clones, some missing. Recorded for this sample: under 130,000 clones. This sequence joins TRBV5-4 and TRBJ1-1; no clear D. Sample: PBMCs. This clonotype originated in a man in his forties in good health and CMV-seronegative. The CDR3 loop reads CASSLQSGGGNTEAFF. The CDR3 region has the DNA TGTGCCAGCAGCTTACAATCTGGCGGAGGGAACACTGAAGCTTTCTTT. Complete variable domain (other parts from reference TRBV5-4 and TRBJ1-1): ETGVTQSPTHLIKTRGQQVTLRCSSQSGHNTVSWYQQALGQGPQFIFQYYREEENGRGNFPPRFSGLQFPNYSSELNVNALELDDSALYLCASSLQSGGGNTEAFFGQGTRLTVV.